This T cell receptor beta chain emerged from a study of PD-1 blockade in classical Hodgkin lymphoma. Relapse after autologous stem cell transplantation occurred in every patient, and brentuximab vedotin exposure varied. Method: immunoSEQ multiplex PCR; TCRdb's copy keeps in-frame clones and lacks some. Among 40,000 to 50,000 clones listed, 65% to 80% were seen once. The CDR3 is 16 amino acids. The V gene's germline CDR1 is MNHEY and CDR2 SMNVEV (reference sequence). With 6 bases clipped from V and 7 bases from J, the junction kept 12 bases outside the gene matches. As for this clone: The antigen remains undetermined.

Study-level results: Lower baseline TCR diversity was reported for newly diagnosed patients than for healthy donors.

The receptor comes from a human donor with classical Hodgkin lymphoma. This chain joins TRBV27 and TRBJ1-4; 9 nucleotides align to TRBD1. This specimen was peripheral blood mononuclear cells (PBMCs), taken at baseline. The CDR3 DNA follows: TGTGCCAGCAGCTTACTTCCGGGACAGGGAGTTGAAAAACTGTTTTTT. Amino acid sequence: CASSLLPGQGVEKLFF. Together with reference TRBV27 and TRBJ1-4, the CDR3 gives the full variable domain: EAQVTQNPRYLITVTGKKLTVTCSQNMNHEYMSWYRQDPGLGLRQIYYSMNVEVTDKGDVPEGYKVSRKEKRNFPLILESPSPNQTSLYFCASSLLPGQGVEKLFFGSGTQLSVL.